One sample yielded the 3 T cell receptor beta chains listed below, sequenced in a study of T-cell reconstitution after alpha-beta-depleted transplantation in children. Library preparation (for TCRbeta) was performed with unique molecular identifiers. TCRdb recomputed calls from the PCR reads with MiXCR, one row per CDR3 protein. The data show hundreds of thousands of distinct CDR3 sequences, over 15% seen once. The source was PBMCs from the stem cell graft donor, collected from the stem cell graft. These receptors were taken from a human donor who donated a stem cell graft to a child with acute myeloid leukemia.

V and J are TRBV7-9 and TRBJ1-2; D remains ambiguous. The V end was cut by 5 bases, the J end by 0 bases, with 16 bases between. This CDR3 has 16 residues. Per the germline V gene, CDR1 is SEHNR and CDR2 is FQNEAQ (reference sequence). The CDR3 region has the DNA TGTGCCAGCAGCCCTCCTACGAGGGATACTAACTATGGCTACACCTTC. This gives the protein CASSPPTRDTNYGYTF.

In nucleotides, the CDR3 is TGTGCCAGCAGCCTCAGATCTTCCCACACTGAAGCTTTCTTT. Translation gives CASSLRSSHTEAFF. The gene calls are TRBV12-3 or TRBV12-4 and TRBJ1-1, with D uncertain. This CDR3 spans 14 amino acids. V was clipped by 6 bases and J by 3 bases, with 14 bases between them.

This clonotype was seen only a few times. The V and J genes are TRBV4-3 and TRBJ2-1; 13 nucleotides agree with TRBD2. Germline CDR1 reads LGHNA; CDR2 reads YSLEER. This CDR3 comprises 17 residues. Trimming took 2 bases from V and 8 from J; bases not matched to a gene: 9. The CDR3 protein is CASSQLPGTSGAHEQFF. The CDR3 DNA is TGCGCCAGCAGCCAATTACCCGGGACTAGCGGGGCGCATGAGCAGTTCTTC.